This T cell receptor beta chain was captured in a study of lung T cells in sarcoidosis with Löfgren's syndrome. As for the study in general: Bronchoalveolar lavage fluid in sarcoidosis accumulates CD4+ T cells. Study conclusions and caveats: Versus controls, Löfgren's syndrome patients reportedly showed TRAV12-1 and TRBV2 as most expanded. These T cells were suggested, not shown, to recognize a putative antigen. In alpha-beta pairs, TRAV12-1 favored TRBV2, and their CDR3s were homologous.

Worth noting for this clonotype: Its antigen remains unidentified. Likely a read error: the CDR3 ends without its conserved phenylalanine or tryptophan.

TCRdb redid the calling of the reads with MiXCR, one entry per CDR3 protein. The sample lists roughly 1,900 distinct CDR3 sequences, 28% seen once, with 9.7% in the top ten. V was cut by 2 bases and J by 3 bases, with 4 bases left in between. The CDR3 totals 12 residues. Germline V gene lookup returns CDR1 MNHNY and CDR2 SVGAGI (reference sequence). This receptor was obtained from a human donor with sarcoidosis (Löfgren's syndrome or another form), or a control subject (not recorded which). Specimen: CD4+ T cells from bronchoalveolar lavage. The chain recombines TRBV6-6 with TRBJ1-1; D unresolved. The CDR3 nucleotides read TGTGCCAGCAGTTACGGTGACACTGAAGCTTTCTCT. Protein product: CASSYGDTEAFS.